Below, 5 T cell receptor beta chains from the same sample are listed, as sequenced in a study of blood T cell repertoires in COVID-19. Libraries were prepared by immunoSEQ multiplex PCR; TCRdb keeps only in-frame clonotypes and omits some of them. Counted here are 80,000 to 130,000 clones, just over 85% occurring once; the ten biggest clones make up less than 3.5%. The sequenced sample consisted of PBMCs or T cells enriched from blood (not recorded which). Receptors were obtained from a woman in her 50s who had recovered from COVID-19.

The CDR3 sequence: CASSQRRSRNEQFF. CDR3 coding DNA: TGTGCCAGTAGCCAGCGACGGTCCCGCAATGAGCAGTTCTTC. V and J are TRBV19 and TRBJ2-1; D ambiguous. The CDR3 totals 14 residues. The germline CDR1 and CDR2 sequences are LNHDA and SQIVND (reference sequence). Trimming took 6 bases from V and 6 from J, leaving 15 bases between them.

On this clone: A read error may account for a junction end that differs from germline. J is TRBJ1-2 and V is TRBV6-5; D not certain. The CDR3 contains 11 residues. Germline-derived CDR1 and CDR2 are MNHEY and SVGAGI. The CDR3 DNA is TGTGCCAGCAGCTTTAACAATGGCTACACCTTC. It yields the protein CASSFNNGYTF.

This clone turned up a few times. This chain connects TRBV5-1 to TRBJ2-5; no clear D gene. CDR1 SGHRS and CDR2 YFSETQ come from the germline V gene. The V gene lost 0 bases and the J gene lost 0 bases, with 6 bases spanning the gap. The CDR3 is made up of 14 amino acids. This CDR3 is CASSLGEYQETQYF. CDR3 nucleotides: TGCGCCAGCAGCTTGGGCGAGTACCAAGAGACCCAGTACTTC.

This chain's CDR3 is CASSPTITGAGTDTQYF. CDR3 nucleotides: TGTGCCAGCAGCCCGACCATTACTGGGGCCGGGACAGATACGCAGTATTTT. The chain couples TRBV9 to TRBJ2-3, with D possibly TRBD1 on 5 matching bases. The germline CDR1 and CDR2 sequences are SGDLS and YYNGEE. The V end was cut by 4 bases, the J end by 3 bases, with 21 bases between. CDR3 length: 17 residues.

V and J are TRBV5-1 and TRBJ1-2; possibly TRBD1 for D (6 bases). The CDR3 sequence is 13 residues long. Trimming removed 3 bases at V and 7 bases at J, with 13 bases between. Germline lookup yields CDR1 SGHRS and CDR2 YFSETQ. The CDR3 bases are TGCGCCAGCAGCTCCGACAGGTTGGGTGGCTACACCTTC. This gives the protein CASSSDRLGGYTF. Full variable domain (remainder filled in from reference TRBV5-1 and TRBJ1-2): KAGVTQTPRYLIKTRGQQVTLSCSPISGHRSVSWYQQTPGQGLQFLFEYFSETQRNKGNFPGRFSGRQFSNSRSEMNVSTLELGDSALYLCASSSDRLGGYTFGSGTRLTVV.